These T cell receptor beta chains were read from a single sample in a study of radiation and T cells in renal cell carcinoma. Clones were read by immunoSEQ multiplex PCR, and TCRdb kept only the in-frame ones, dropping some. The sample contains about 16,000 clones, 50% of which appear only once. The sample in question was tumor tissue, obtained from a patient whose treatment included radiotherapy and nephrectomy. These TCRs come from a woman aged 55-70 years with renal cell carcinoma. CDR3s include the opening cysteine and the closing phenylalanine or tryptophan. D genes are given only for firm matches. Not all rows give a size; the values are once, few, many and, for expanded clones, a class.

cdr3_nt: TGTGCCAGCAGCTCGGGACAGACTCTCAATCAGCCCCAGCATTTT
cdr3_aa: CASSSGQTLNQPQHF
v_call: TRBV5-6
j_call: TRBJ1-5
clone_size: many
d_call: TRBD1

cdr3_nt: TGCAGCGTTGATCAGAATCTGCAGGGATCCTATGGCTACACCTTC
cdr3_aa: CSVDQNLQGSYGYTF
v_call: TRBV29-1
j_call: TRBJ1-2
clone_size: .
d_call: .

cdr3_nt: TGCGCCAGCAGCCCCGATGGGACAGGCACTGAAGCTTTCTTT
cdr3_aa: CASSPDGTGTEAFF
v_call: TRBV5-1
j_call: TRBJ1-1
clone_size: few
d_call: TRBD1

cdr3_nt: TGTGCCAGTAGTAAGCGGGAGGCGGAACACGGGGAGCTGTTTTTT
cdr3_aa: CASSKREAEHGELFF
v_call: TRBV19
j_call: TRBJ2-2
clone_size: few
d_call: TRBD2

cdr3_nt: TGCGCCAGCAGCGCGTCCGGGACAGGGACCTCACCCCTCCACTTT
cdr3_aa: CASSASGTGTSPLHF
v_call: TRBV5-1
j_call: TRBJ1-6
clone_size: few
d_call: TRBD1

cdr3_nt: TGCGCCAGCAGCCAGGATCAGGGCCGGTACAATGAGCAGTTCTTC
cdr3_aa: CASSQDQGRYNEQFF
v_call: TRBV4-1
j_call: TRBJ2-1
clone_size: once
d_call: .

cdr3_nt: TGTGCCAGCAGTTTCCGGGACAGGGGTAACGAGCAGTACTTC
cdr3_aa: CASSFRDRGNEQYF
v_call: TRBV27
j_call: TRBJ2-7
clone_size: .
d_call: TRBD1

cdr3_nt: TGTGCCAGCAGTCTATCGACAGGGTACAATGAGCAGTTCTTC
cdr3_aa: CASSLSTGYNEQFF
v_call: TRBV28
j_call: TRBJ2-1
clone_size: medium-sized
d_call: TRBD1

cdr3_nt: TGCGCCAGCAGCCAGAATCCTCCGGGACTAGGGGCCTACGAGCAGTACTTC
cdr3_aa: CASSQNPPGLGAYEQYF
v_call: TRBV4-3
j_call: TRBJ2-7
clone_size: few
d_call: TRBD2

cdr3_nt: TGTGCCAGCACCCTTGGGATTGGAAACACCATATATTTT
cdr3_aa: CASTLGIGNTIYF
v_call: TRBV19
j_call: TRBJ1-3
clone_size: .
d_call: .

cdr3_nt: TGTGCCAGCAGACCTAACAGGGGGTTGGGGATCTTC
cdr3_aa: CASRPNRGLGIF
v_call: TRBV6-5
j_call: TRBJ2-1
clone_size: .
d_call: TRBD1

cdr3_nt: TGTGCCAGCAGCCTTAGCGGGGGGGCCTACACAGATACGCAGTATTTT
cdr3_aa: CASSLSGGAYTDTQYF
v_call: TRBV4-2
j_call: TRBJ2-3
clone_size: .
d_call: TRBD2

cdr3_nt: TGTGCCAGCAGCCAACAGGGGACAGAGACCCAGTACTTC
cdr3_aa: CASSQQGTETQYF
v_call: TRBV5-6
j_call: TRBJ2-5
clone_size: .
d_call: TRBD1

cdr3_nt: TGTGCCAGCAGTTACGGGGGATCACCCCTCCACTTT
cdr3_aa: CASSYGGSPLHF
v_call: TRBV6-5
j_call: TRBJ1-6
clone_size: few
d_call: .

cdr3_nt: TGTGCCAGCAGCTTAGCGGAGGGATCGAGGTTCGGGGAGACCCAGTACTTC
cdr3_aa: CASSLAEGSRFGETQYF
v_call: TRBV7-8
j_call: TRBJ2-5
clone_size: few
d_call: .

cdr3_nt: TGTGCCAGCAGTGACAGGGCAGCCAATCAGCCCCAGCATTTT
cdr3_aa: CASSDRAANQPQHF
v_call: TRBV2
j_call: TRBJ1-5
clone_size: few
d_call: .

cdr3_nt: TGTGCCAGCAGCGTAGGGCTAGCCCCTACCGTGCAGTACTTC
cdr3_aa: CASSVGLAPTVQYF
v_call: TRBV9
j_call: TRBJ2-7
clone_size: few
d_call: .

cdr3_nt: TGTGCCAGCAGCTCCGTATCAACTAATGAAAAACTGTTTTTT
cdr3_aa: CASSSVSTNEKLFF
v_call: TRBV7-9
j_call: TRBJ1-4
clone_size: .
d_call: .

cdr3_nt: TGTGCCAGCAGCGTAGCCGGGGCCAACGTCCTGACTTTC
cdr3_aa: CASSVAGANVLTF
v_call: TRBV9
j_call: TRBJ2-6
clone_size: .
d_call: .

cdr3_nt: TGTGCCTGGACCGGGACTAGCGGGTCTAACGGGGAGCTGTTTTTT
cdr3_aa: CAWTGTSGSNGELFF
v_call: TRBV30
j_call: TRBJ2-2
clone_size: .
d_call: TRBD2

cdr3_nt: TGTGCCAGTACACTGAACACTGAAGCTTTCTTT
cdr3_aa: CASTLNTEAFF
v_call: TRBV19
j_call: TRBJ1-1
clone_size: .
d_call: .